This T cell receptor (beta chain) comes out of a study of cytomegalovirus exposure and HLA in healthy donors. Study results and caveats: There were 150 to 200 TCR beta chains listed as cytomegalovirus-associated. Most TCR sequences were seen very rarely across donors, but some public TCRs occurred in many.

13 Jbeta primers and 60 Vbeta primers were used for the PCR. Some clones are missing from TCRdb's copy, which holds only in-frame ones; the method was immunoSEQ multiplex PCR. The sample consists of 100,000 to 150,000 clones, roughly 69% of them appearing once. This CDR3 spans 14 amino acids. The V and J ends lost 2 bases and 4 bases, in that order; junction bases with no gene match: 4. The germline CDR1 and CDR2 sequences are LGHNA and YSLEER. Comments on this clone: Its antigen is unknown.

This chain uses TRBV4-3 with TRBJ1-1; TRBD1 matches at 7 bases. The sample comprised PBMCs. The source of this sequence is a middle-aged woman in good health and CMV-seropositive. CDR3 coding DNA: TGCGCCAGCAGCCAACAGGGGGTGGGCACTGAAGCTTTCTTT. Translating it yields CASSQQGVGTEAFF.